Listed here is a single TCR beta chain. Antigen: not known. This entry is derived from a study of CD8+CD57+ T cells in acquired aplastic anemia. Germline V gene data show CDR1 as DFQATT and CDR2 as SNEGSKA (reference sequence). J lost 4 bases, V lost 6 bases, and 6 bases had no gene match. CDR3 length equals 14 residues. The use of genomic DNA as template underpinned the TCR beta VDJ and CDR3 profiling. From the reads, TCRdb called clonotypes with MiXCR, one entry per CDR3 protein. This table holds about 150,000 distinct CDR3 sequences, approximately 51% found once. Study conclusions and caveats: Patients versus controls showed no significant CD8+ Simpson's diversity difference.

The authors sequenced patients whose flow cytometry had shown CD8+CD57+ cell expansion. Sequences were obtained from sorted CD4+, CD8+, or CD8+CD57+ T cells (not recorded which) from PBMCs. The chain carries TRBV20-1 and TRBJ1-2; TRBD1 aligns across 12 bases. The sequence derives from a human donor with aplastic anemia. CDR3 sequence reads: CSATGTGGSYGYTF. CDR3 coding DNA: TGCAGTGCAACCGGGACAGGGGGCTCCTATGGCTACACCTTC.